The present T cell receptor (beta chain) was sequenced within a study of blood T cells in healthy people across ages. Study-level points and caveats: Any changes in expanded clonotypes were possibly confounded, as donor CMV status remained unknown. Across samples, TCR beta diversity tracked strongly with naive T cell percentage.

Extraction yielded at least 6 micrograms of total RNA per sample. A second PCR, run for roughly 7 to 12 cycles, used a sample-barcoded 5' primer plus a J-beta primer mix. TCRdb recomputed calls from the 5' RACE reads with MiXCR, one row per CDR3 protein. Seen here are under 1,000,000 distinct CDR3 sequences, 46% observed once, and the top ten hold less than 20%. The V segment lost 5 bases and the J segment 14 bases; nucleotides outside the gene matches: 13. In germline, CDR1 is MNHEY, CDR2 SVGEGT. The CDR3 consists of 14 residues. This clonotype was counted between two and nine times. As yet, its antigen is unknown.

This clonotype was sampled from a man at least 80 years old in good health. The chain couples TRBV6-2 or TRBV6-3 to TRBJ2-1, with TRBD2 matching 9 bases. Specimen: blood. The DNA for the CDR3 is TGTGCCAGCAGTCTGTCCGGGACTAGCAAAAGTGAGTTCTTC. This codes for CASSLSGTSKSEFF.